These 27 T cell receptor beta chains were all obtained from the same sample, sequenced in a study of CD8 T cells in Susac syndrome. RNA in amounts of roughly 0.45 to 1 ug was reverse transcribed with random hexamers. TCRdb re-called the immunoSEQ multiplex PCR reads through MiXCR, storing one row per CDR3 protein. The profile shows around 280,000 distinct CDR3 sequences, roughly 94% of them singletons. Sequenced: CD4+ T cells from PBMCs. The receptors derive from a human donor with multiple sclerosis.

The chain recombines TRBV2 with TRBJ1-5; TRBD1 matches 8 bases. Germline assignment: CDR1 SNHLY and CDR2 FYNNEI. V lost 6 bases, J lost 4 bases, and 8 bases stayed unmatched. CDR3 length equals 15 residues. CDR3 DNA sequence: TGTGCCAGCAGCGGTGACAGGGGAGGGAATCAGCCCCAGCATTTT. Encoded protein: CASSGDRGGNQPQHF.

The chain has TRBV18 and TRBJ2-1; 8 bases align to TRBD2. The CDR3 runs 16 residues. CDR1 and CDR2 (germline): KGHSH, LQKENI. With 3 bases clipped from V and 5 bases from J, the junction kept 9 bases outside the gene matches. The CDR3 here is CASSPRTSQRNNEQFF. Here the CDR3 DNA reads TGTGCCAGCTCACCTAGGACTAGCCAGAGAAACAATGAGCAGTTCTTC.

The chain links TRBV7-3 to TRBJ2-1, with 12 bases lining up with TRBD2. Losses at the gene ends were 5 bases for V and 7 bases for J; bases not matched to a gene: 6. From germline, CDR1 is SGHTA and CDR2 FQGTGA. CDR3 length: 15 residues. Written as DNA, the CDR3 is TGTGCCAGCAGCCTAGCGGGAGGGCGTTCGAATGAGCAGTTCTTC. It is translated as CASSLAGGRSNEQFF.

This chain's CDR3 is CASNGQRNTGELFF. The CDR3 bases are TGTGCCAGCAATGGACAGCGGAACACCGGGGAGCTGTTTTTT. V usage is TRBV2 and J usage is TRBJ2-2, with D possibly being TRBD1 (6 bases). Germline V gene data show CDR1 as SNHLY and CDR2 as FYNNEI. Deletions cut 7 bases from V and 1 base from J, with 10 bases between. The CDR3 has 14 amino acids. Full variable domain (rest looked up from reference TRBV2 and TRBJ2-2): EPEVTQTPSHQVTQMGQEVILRCVPISNHLYFYWYRQILGQKVEFLVSFYNNEISEKSEIFDDQFSVERPDGSNFTLKIRSTKLEDSAMYFCASNGQRNTGELFFGEGSRLTVL.

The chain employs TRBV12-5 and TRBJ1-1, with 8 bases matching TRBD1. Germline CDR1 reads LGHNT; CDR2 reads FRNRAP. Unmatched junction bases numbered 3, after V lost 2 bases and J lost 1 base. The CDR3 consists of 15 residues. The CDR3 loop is CASGLPGQENTEAFF. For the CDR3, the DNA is TGTGCTAGTGGTTTGCCGGGACAGGAGAACACTGAAGCTTTCTTT.

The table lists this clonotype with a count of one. The CDR3 spells CASKAADREAEAFF. The CDR3 DNA follows: TGTGCCAGTAAGGCCGCGGACAGGGAAGCTGAAGCTTTCTTT. V and J are TRBV19 and TRBJ1-1, with TRBD1 identical over 8 bases. Germline V CDR1 and CDR2: LNHDA, SQIVND (reference sequence). Trimming cost V 7 bases and J 6 bases; bases outside gene matches: 10. This CDR3 spans 14 amino acids.

CDR3 amino acids: CASSYPRAETREGLGHTEAFF. The CDR3 nucleotides read TGTGCCAGCAGTTATCCCCGAGCCGAGACAAGGGAGGGATTGGGTCACACTGAAGCTTTCTTT. This chain connects TRBV6-2 or TRBV6-3 to TRBJ1-1; D call uncertain. The CDR3 has 21 residues. V dropped 3 bases and J dropped 3 bases, with 32 bases sitting between them. CDR1 and CDR2 (germline): MNHEY, SVGEGT.

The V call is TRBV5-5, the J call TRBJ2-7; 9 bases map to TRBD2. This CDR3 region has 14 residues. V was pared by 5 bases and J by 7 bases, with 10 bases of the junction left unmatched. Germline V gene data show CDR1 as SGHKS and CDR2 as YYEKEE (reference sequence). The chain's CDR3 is CASSSSGTAGEQYF. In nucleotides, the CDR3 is TGTGCCAGCAGTTCTAGCGGGACCGCCGGGGAGCAGTACTTC.

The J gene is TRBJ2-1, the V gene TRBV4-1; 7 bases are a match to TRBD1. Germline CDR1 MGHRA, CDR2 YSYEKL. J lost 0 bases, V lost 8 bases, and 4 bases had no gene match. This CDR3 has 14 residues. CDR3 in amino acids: CASGDRSSYNEQFF. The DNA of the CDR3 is TGCGCCAGCGGGGACAGAAGCTCCTACAATGAGCAGTTCTTC.

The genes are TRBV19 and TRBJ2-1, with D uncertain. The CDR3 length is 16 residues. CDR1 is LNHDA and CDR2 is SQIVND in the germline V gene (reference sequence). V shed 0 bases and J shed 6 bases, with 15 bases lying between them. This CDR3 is CASSIDGGSKGNEQFF. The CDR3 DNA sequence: TGTGCCAGTAGTATAGATGGTGGCAGTAAAGGCAATGAGCAGTTCTTC.

The CDR3 protein is CSVVGGNTIYF. CDR3 DNA sequence: TGCAGCGTTGTGGGTGGAAACACCATATATTTT. V is TRBV29-1 and J is TRBJ1-3, with D uncertain. Germline loops: CDR1 SQVTM, CDR2 ANQGSEA. Trimming pared 4 bases from V and 3 bases from J, leaving 4 bases between. CDR3 length: 11 amino acids.

The CDR3 coding sequence is TGCGCCAGCAGCGGAGGACAGGGATTTTTTGGGCAGGGTTCACCCCTCCACTTT. Translation: CASSGGQGFFGQGSPLHF. The gene calls are TRBV5-1 and TRBJ1-6; 8 nucleotides align to TRBD1. The CDR3 contains 18 residues. Trimming cost V 4 bases and J 9 bases; bases outside gene matches: 18. CDR1 is SGHRS, CDR2 YFSETQ, per germline.

The CDR3 protein is CARYYEFGLAGVLEQYF. In nucleotides, the CDR3 is TGTGCCAGATATTACGAATTCGGACTAGCGGGAGTACTCGAGCAGTACTTC. The chain recombines TRBV12-3 or TRBV12-4 with TRBJ2-7, with 13 bases identical to TRBD2. This CDR3 contains 17 residues. The V segment lost 9 bases and the J segment 6 bases; nucleotides outside the gene matches: 17.

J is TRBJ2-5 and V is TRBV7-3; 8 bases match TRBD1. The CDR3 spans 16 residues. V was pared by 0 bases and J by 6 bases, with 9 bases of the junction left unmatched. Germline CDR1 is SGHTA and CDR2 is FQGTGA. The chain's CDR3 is CASSLTHDRGRKTQYF. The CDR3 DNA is TGTGCCAGCAGCTTAACGCACGACAGGGGTAGGAAGACCCAGTACTTC.

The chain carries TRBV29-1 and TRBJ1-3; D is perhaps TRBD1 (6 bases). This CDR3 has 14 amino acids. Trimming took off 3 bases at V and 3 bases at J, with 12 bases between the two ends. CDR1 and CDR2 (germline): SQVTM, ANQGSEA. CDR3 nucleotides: TGCAGCGTTGAGGTGGGGGCGCTTGGAAACACCATATATTTT. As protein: CSVEVGALGNTIYF.

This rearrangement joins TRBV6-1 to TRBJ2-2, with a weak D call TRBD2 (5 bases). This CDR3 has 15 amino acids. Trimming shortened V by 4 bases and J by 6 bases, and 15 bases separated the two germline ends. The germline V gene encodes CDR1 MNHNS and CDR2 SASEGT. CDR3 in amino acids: CASSARGAFPGELFF. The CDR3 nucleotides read TGTGCCAGCAGTGCTCGGGGAGCCTTTCCCGGGGAGCTGTTTTTT.

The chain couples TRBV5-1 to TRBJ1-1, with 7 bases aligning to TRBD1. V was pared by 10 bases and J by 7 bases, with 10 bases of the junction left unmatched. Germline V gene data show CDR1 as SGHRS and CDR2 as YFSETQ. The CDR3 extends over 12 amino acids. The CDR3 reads CASSEGQFEAFF. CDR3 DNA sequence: TGCGCCTCGTCGGAGGGACAGTTTGAAGCTTTCTTT.

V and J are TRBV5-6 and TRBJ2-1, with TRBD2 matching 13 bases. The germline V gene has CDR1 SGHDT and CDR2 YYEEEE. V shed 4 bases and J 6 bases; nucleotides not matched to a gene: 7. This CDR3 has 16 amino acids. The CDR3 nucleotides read TGTGCCAGCAGCACCGGACTAGCGGGGGATGGCAATGAGCAGTTCTTC. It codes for CASSTGLAGDGNEQFF.

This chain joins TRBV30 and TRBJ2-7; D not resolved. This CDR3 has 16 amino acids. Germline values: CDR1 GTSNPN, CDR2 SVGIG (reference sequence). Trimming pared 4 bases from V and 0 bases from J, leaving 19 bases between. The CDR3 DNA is TGTGCCTGGACCCCACCGGCCAGACGTCTCTCCTACGAGCAGTACTTC. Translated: CAWTPPARRLSYEQYF.

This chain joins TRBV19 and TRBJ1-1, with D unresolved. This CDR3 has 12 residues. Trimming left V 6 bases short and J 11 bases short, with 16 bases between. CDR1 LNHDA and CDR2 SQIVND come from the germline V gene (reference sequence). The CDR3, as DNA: TGTGCCAGTAGGAACCGGGCCCGTGGGGCTTTCTTT. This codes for CASRNRARGAFF.

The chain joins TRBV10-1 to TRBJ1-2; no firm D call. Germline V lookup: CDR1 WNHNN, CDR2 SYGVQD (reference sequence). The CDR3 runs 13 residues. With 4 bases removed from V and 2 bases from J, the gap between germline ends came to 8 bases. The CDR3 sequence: CASSGEWNYGYTF. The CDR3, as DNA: TGCGCCAGCAGTGGGGAATGGAACTATGGCTACACCTTC.

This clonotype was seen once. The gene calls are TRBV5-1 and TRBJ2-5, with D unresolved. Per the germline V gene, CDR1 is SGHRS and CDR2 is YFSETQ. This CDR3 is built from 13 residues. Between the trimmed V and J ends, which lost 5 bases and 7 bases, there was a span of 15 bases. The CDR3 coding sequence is TGCGCCAGCAGTTCGGACCTACTCGGGACCCAGTACTTC. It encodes CASSSDLLGTQYF.

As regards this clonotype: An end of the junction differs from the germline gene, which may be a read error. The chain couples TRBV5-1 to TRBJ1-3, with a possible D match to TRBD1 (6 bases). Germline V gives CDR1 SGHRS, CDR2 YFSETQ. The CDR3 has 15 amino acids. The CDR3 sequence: CASSPDSVSGNTTYF. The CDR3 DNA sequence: TGCGCCAGCAGCCCGGACAGCGTCTCTGGAAACACCACATATTTT.

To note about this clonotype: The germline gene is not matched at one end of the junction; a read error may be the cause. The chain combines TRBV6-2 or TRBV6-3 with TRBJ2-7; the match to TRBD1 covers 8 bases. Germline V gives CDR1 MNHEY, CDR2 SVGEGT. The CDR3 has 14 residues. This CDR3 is CASSYRGQGARKDF. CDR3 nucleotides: TGTGCCAGCAGTTACCGGGGGCAGGGGGCGCGAAAGGACTTC.

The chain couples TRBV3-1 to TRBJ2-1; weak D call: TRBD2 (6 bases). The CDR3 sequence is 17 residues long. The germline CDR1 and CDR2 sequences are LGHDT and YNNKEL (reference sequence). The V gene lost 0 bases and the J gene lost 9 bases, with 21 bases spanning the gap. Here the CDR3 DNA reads TGTGCCAGCAGCCAAGATGCGACGGGAGCGTTCAGCGTTGAGCAGTTCTTC. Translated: CASSQDATGAFSVEQFF.

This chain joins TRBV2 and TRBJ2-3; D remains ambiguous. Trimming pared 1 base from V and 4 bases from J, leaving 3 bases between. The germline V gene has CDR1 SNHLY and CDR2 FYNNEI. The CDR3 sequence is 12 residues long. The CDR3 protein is CASSEGPDTQYF. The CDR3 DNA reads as TGTGCCAGCAGTGAAGGGCCAGATACGCAGTATTTT. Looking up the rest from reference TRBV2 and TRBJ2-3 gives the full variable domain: EPEVTQTPSHQVTQMGQEVILRCVPISNHLYFYWYRQILGQKVEFLVSFYNNEISEKSEIFDDQFSVERPDGSNFTLKIRSTKLEDSAMYFCASSEGPDTQYFGPGTRLTVL.

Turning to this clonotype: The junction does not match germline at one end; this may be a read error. CDR3 DNA: TGCAGTGCTCGAGACAAAACCTACGAGCAGTACTTC. Translating it yields CSARDKTYEQYF. The V gene is TRBV20-1, the J gene TRBJ2-7; D not resolved. This CDR3 has 12 amino acids. The V gene's germline CDR1 is DFQATT and CDR2 SNEGSKA (reference sequence).